One sample yielded the 24 T cell receptor beta chains listed below, sequenced in a study of blood T cell repertoires in COVID-19. Profiling relied on immunoSEQ multiplex PCR, and the TCRdb table lists in-frame clones only, not all of them. This sample yields 200,000 or so clones, of which about 88% are seen a single time; roughly a sixth belongs to the top ten. Sequencing was done on a sample of peripheral blood. These TCRs come from a man aged 50-60 years with COVID-19, enrolled during active disease.

This rearrangement joins TRBV7-9 to TRBJ2-3; 9 bases agree with TRBD1. The CDR3 has 17 amino acids. Germline CDR1 and CDR2: SEHNR and FQNEAQ (reference sequence). The J segment lost 2 bases and the V segment lost 1 base, leaving 7 bases of the junction unmatched. In DNA form, the CDR3 reads TGTGCCAGCAGCTTAGAAGGGTGGGACAGGGACACAGATACGCAGTATTTT. It specifies CASSLEGWDRDTDTQYF.

The chain recombines TRBV27 with TRBJ1-1; TRBD1 matches at 7 bases. CDR1 MNHEY and CDR2 SMNVEV come from the germline V gene (reference sequence). Germline trimming cut 5 bases from V and 4 bases from J; bases unmatched to any gene: 7. The CDR3 sequence is 14 residues long. The CDR3 sequence is CASSIQGRATEAFF. The CDR3 DNA reads as TGTGCCAGCAGTATACAGGGGCGCGCCACTGAAGCTTTCTTT.

In this sample, this clone turned up a few times. The chain is built from TRBV5-1 and TRBJ2-5, with 9 bases aligning to TRBD1. Germline V gene sequence: CDR1 SGHRS, CDR2 YFSETQ. This CDR3 comprises 16 residues. Trimming took 2 bases from V and 1 from J; bases not matched to a gene: 6. CDR3 in amino acids: CASSLAKGQGQETQYF. CDR3 nucleotides: TGCGCCAGCAGCTTAGCTAAGGGACAGGGCCAAGAGACCCAGTACTTC.

The chain links TRBV3-1 (or the pseudogene TRBV3-2) to TRBJ2-3; D ambiguous. Germline V CDR1 and CDR2: LGHDT, YNNKEL (reference sequence). The CDR3 length is 14 residues. V was shortened by 2 bases and J by 4 bases, with 10 bases between the two germline ends. CDR3 loop: CASSQHARADTQYF. The CDR3 nucleotides are TGTGCCAGCAGCCAACATGCCCGGGCAGATACGCAGTATTTT.

This chain joins TRBV18 and TRBJ1-6, with 8 bases matching TRBD1. CDR3 length: 16 residues. J lost 7 bases, V lost 3 bases, and 8 bases had no gene match. Germline lookup yields CDR1 KGHSH and CDR2 LQKENI. The CDR3, as DNA: TGTGCCAGCTCACCGGTCACAGGGGGTGAAAATTCACCCCTCCACTTT. It encodes CASSPVTGGENSPLHF.

The V and J genes are TRBV7-3 and TRBJ2-1; 9 nucleotides match TRBD2. The CDR3 length is 16 residues. The germline V gene has CDR1 SGHTA and CDR2 FQGTGA. V dropped 3 bases and J dropped 3; count of bases not matched to a gene: 6. The CDR3 reads CASSFGREGFYNEQFF. CDR3 DNA: TGTGCCAGCAGCTTTGGGCGGGAGGGTTTCTACAATGAGCAGTTCTTC.

This clone has just one count. The V gene is TRBV11-2, the J gene TRBJ2-1, with 7 bases matching TRBD2. The V and J ends lost 5 bases and 2 bases, in that order; junction bases with no gene match: 9. Germline assignment: CDR1 SGHAT and CDR2 FQNNGV. The CDR3 totals 16 residues. The CDR3 region is CASSPRRGGTYNEQFF. In nucleotides, the CDR3 is TGTGCCAGCAGCCCCCGTAGGGGAGGGACCTACAATGAGCAGTTCTTC.

CDR3 protein: CSTHGVTEAFF. The CDR3, as DNA: TGCAGCACACATGGAGTGACTGAAGCTTTCTTT. This rearrangement joins TRBV29-1 to TRBJ1-1; D is unresolved. Germline V lookup: CDR1 SQVTM, CDR2 ANQGSEA. The ends were cut back, 8 bases at V and 5 bases at J, with 12 bases in the middle. CDR3 length: 11 residues.

This chain uses TRBV5-5 with TRBJ2-1; a weak D match, TRBD1 (6 bases). Germline values: CDR1 SGHKS, CDR2 YYEKEE (reference sequence). The CDR3 sequence is 14 residues long. V gave up 3 bases and J gave up 8 bases, with 15 bases separating them. The CDR3 is CASSWTRDIYEQFF. CDR3 DNA sequence: TGTGCCAGCAGCTGGACCCGGGACATCTATGAGCAGTTCTTC.

The rearrangement links TRBV5-6 to TRBJ2-7; 9 bases match TRBD1. This CDR3 has 13 residues. Per germline, CDR1 SGHDT and CDR2 YYEEEE. The trim removed 6 bases at V and 2 bases at J, leaving 3 bases unmatched. CDR3 sequence (DNA): TGTGCCAGCAACCACAGGGGGCCCTACGAGCAGTACTTC. Translated: CASNHRGPYEQYF.

The V and J genes are TRBV6-1 and TRBJ1-5; D not certain. Between the trimmed V and J ends, which lost 6 bases and 3 bases, there was a span of 12 bases. This CDR3 region has 14 residues. Germline-derived CDR1 and CDR2 are MNHNS and SASEGT. The CDR3 DNA sequence: TGTGCCAGCAGCCCACAGACAACCAATCAGCCCCAGCATTTT. It yields the protein CASSPQTTNQPQHF.

J is TRBJ1-2 and V is TRBV4-1; D uncertain. The germline gives CDR1 MGHRA, CDR2 YSYEKL. The CDR3 is 17 residues long. Trimming removed 0 bases from V and 3 bases from J, with 17 bases in between. CDR3: CASSQDFIAIGDYGYTF. CDR3 DNA: TGCGCCAGCAGCCAAGATTTTATAGCCATCGGTGACTATGGCTACACCTTC.

The V gene is TRBV11-2, the J gene TRBJ2-3, with 8 positions matching TRBD1. The CDR3 extends over 15 amino acids. Germline CDR1 SGHAT, CDR2 FQNNGV. With V trimmed by 5 bases and J by 2 bases, 6 bases remained unmatched. The CDR3 coding sequence is TGTGCCAGCAGCCCAGACAGGGGCTACACAGATACGCAGTATTTT. Translated, it gives CASSPDRGYTDTQYF.

The chain carries TRBV5-1 and TRBJ1-1; D is unresolved. The CDR3 has 15 amino acids. The germline V and J ends were trimmed by 3 bases and 2 bases, with 14 bases remaining between them. In germline, CDR1 is SGHRS, CDR2 YFSETQ. The CDR3: CASSSQAGLNTEAFF. The CDR3, as DNA: TGCGCCAGCAGCTCTCAGGCAGGACTTAACACTGAAGCTTTCTTT.

This clone came up once. V is TRBV18 and J is TRBJ2-1, with 14 bases matching TRBD2. With 2 bases clipped from V and 9 bases from J, the junction kept 6 bases outside the gene matches. CDR3 size: 16 residues. Germline V CDR1 and CDR2: KGHSH, LQKENI. The CDR3 region is CASSPFETSGGGEQFF. DNA for the CDR3: TGTGCCAGCTCACCATTTGAGACTAGCGGGGGGGGTGAGCAGTTCTTC.

Comment on this clone: The sample holds other DNA sequences that translate to the same CDR3. This sequence joins TRBV6-5 and TRBJ2-7; 14 bases line up with TRBD2. J was trimmed by 3 bases and V by 2 bases; bases with no gene match: 0. Germline V CDR1 and CDR2: MNHEY, SVGAGI. The CDR3 runs to 15 residues. The CDR3 DNA reads TGTGCCAGCAGTTACGGACTAGCGGGGGGCTACGAGCAGTACTTC. Amino acid sequence: CASSYGLAGGYEQYF.

The rearrangement uses TRBV9 and TRBJ2-2, with a possible D match to TRBD1 (6 bases). The CDR3 consists of 15 residues. Per germline, CDR1 SGDLS and CDR2 YYNGEE. V lost 4 bases, J lost 5 bases, and 15 bases lay in between. The CDR3 sequence: CASSPRGLGTGELFF. DNA of the CDR3: TGTGCCAGCAGCCCCAGGGGTTTGGGAACCGGGGAGCTGTTTTTT.

The chain joins TRBV18 to TRBJ2-5; TRBD2 is a possible D gene (5 bases). Trimming took off 6 bases at V and 3 bases at J, with 5 bases between the two ends. From germline, CDR1 is KGHSH and CDR2 LQKENI. This CDR3 region has 11 residues. As DNA, the CDR3 is TGTGCCAGCTCCGGGGAAGAGACCCAGTACTTC. Translated, it gives CASSGEETQYF.

The chain combines TRBV30 with TRBJ2-7; 7 bases match TRBD2. The trim removed 1 base at V and 4 bases at J, leaving 10 bases unmatched. The germline V gene encodes CDR1 GTSNPN and CDR2 SVGIG (reference sequence). The CDR3 totals 15 residues. The CDR3 loop reads CAWSGTPGGEYEQYF. CDR3 in DNA: TGTGCCTGGAGTGGTACCCCGGGAGGCGAATACGAGCAGTACTTC.

The rearrangement links TRBV5-4 to TRBJ2-5; possible D gene TRBD2, 5 bases. Germline CDR1 and CDR2: SGHNT and YYREEE (reference sequence). V lost 10 bases and J lost 2, with 12 bases in between. The CDR3 has 12 amino acids. The CDR3 region has the DNA TGTGCCGGTTGGAGGCAGCAAGAGACCCAGTACTTC. Translated: CAGWRQQETQYF.

The chain is built from TRBV28 and TRBJ2-1; the match to TRBD2 covers 9 bases. V gave up 5 bases and J gave up 6 bases; unmatched junction bases: 11. This CDR3 region has 16 residues. The germline V gene has CDR1 MDHEN and CDR2 SYDVKM. CDR3 bases: TGTGCCAGCAGTGGATTGGGACTAGCTAAAATCAATGAGCAGTTCTTC. Translation: CASSGLGLAKINEQFF.

The chain has TRBV7-8 and TRBJ2-7, with 8 nucleotides matching TRBD2. The germline V gene encodes CDR1 SGHVS and CDR2 FQNEAQ. CDR3 length: 15 residues. Trimming took 4 bases from V and 2 from J; bases not matched to a gene: 7. This CDR3 is CASSSSGQSPYEQYF. In DNA, the CDR3 is TGTGCCAGCAGCTCTAGCGGGCAGTCCCCCTACGAGCAGTACTTC.

The chain joins TRBV11-2 to TRBJ2-7, with a tentative D call TRBD2 (6 bases). V lost 5 bases and J lost 3, with 11 bases in between. Germline V gene lookup returns CDR1 SGHAT and CDR2 FQNNGV. The CDR3 runs to 13 residues. CDR3 region: CASSRPGDYEQYF. The DNA for the CDR3 is TGTGCCAGCAGCCGGCCGGGGGACTACGAGCAGTACTTC.

This chain joins TRBV6-1 and TRBJ2-1; D is ambiguous. Germline-derived CDR1 and CDR2 are MNHNS and SASEGT. The CDR3 contains 16 residues. V was shortened by 1 base and J by 2 bases, with 12 bases between the two germline ends. The CDR3 loop reads CASSEVLANPYNEQFF. The CDR3 nucleotides read TGTGCCAGCAGTGAAGTTCTGGCCAACCCCTACAATGAGCAGTTCTTC.